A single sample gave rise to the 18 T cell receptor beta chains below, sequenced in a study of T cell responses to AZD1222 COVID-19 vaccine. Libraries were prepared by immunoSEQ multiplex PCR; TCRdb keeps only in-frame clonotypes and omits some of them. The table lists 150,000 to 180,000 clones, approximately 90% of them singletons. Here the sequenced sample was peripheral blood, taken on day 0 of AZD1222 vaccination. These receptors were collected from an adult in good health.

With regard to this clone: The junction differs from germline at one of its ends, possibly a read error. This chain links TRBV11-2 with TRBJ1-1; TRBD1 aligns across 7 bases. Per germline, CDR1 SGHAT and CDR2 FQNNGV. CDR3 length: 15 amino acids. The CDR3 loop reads CASSLEGRGNSEAFF. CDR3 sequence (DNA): TGTGCCAGCAGCTTAGAGGGCAGGGGGAACTCTGAAGCTTTCTTT.

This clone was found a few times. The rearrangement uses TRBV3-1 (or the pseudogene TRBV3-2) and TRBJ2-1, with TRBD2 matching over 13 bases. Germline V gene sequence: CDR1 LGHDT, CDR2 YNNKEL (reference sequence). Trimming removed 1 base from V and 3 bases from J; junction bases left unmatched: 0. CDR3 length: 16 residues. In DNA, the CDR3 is TGTGCCAGCAGCCAAGGGACTAGCGGGAGCTACAATGAGCAGTTCTTC. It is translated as CASSQGTSGSYNEQFF.

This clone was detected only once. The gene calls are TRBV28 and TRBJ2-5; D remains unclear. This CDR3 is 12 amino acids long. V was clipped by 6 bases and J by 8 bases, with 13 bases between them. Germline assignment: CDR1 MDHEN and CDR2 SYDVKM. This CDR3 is CASRRDFGTQYF. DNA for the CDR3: TGTGCCAGCAGGCGCGACTTCGGAACCCAGTACTTC.

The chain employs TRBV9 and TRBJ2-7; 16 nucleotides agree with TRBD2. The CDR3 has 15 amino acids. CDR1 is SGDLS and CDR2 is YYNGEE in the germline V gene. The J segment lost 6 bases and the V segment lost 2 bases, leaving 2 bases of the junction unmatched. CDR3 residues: CASSVGTSGRGEQYF. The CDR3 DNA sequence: TGTGCCAGCAGCGTTGGGACTAGCGGGAGGGGCGAGCAGTACTTC.

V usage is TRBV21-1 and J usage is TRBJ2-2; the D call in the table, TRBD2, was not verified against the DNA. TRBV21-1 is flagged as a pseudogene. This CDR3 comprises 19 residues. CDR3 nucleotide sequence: TGTGCCAGCAGCGCCCCTGGGACTAGCGGGACCCCGCGGACCGGGGAGCTGTTTTTT. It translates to CASSAPGTSGTPRTGELFF.

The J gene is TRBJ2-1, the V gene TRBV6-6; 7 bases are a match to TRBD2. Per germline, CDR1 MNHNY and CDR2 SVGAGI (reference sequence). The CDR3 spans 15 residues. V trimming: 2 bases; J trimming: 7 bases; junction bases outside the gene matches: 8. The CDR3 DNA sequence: TGTGCCAGCAGTTACAGGTCGGGAGGATGGAATGAGCAGTTCTTC. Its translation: CASSYRSGGWNEQFF.

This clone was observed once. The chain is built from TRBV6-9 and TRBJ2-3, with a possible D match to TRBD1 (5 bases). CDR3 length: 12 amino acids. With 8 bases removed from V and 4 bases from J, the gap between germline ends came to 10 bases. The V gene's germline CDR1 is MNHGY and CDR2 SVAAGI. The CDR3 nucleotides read TGTGCCAGCGGGGCAAATGCAGATACGCAGTATTTT. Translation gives CASGANADTQYF.

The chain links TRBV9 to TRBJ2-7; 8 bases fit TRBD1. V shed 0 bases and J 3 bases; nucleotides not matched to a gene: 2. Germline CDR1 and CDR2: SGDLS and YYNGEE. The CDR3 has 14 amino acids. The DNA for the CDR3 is TGTGCCAGCAGCGTAGACAGGGGGGTCTACGAGCAGTACTTC. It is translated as CASSVDRGVYEQYF. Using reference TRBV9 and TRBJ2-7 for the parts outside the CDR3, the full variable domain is DSGVTQTPKHLITATGQRVTLRCSPRSGDLSVYWYQQSLDQGLQFLIQYYNGEERAKGNILERFSAQQFPDLHSELNLSSLELGDSALYFCASSVDRGVYEQYFGPGTRLTVT.

The DNA of the CDR3 is TGTGCCAGCAGCTTATATACGGGACTAGCGGGAATTGGGAGAGAGACCCAGTACTTC. Its protein is CASSLYTGLAGIGRETQYF. The rearrangement links TRBV7-9 to TRBJ2-5, with TRBD2 matching over 13 bases. CDR1 is SEHNR, CDR2 FQNEAQ, per germline (reference sequence). The CDR3 consists of 19 residues. The junction had 13 bases not matched to a gene; V was cut back by 2 bases and J by 4 bases.

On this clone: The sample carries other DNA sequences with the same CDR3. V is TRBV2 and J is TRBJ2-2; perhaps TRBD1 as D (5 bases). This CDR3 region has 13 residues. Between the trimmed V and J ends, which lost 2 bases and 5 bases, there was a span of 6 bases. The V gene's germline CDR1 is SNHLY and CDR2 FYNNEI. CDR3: CASSERGTGELFF. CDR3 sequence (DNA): TGTGCCAGCAGTGAAAGGGGAACCGGGGAGCTGTTTTTT.

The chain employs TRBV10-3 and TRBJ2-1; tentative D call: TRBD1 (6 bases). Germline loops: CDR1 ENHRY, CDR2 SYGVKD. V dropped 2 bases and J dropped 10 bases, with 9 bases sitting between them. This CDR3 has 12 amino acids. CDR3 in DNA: TGTGCCATCAGTGAGGGGACAATCGAGCAGTTCTTC. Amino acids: CAISEGTIEQFF.

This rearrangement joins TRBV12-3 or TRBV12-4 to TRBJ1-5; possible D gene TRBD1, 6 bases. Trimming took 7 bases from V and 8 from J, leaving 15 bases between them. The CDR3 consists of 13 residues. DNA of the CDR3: TGTGCCAGCAAGGGGGAACTTACCAAGCCCCAGCATTTT. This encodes CASKGELTKPQHF.

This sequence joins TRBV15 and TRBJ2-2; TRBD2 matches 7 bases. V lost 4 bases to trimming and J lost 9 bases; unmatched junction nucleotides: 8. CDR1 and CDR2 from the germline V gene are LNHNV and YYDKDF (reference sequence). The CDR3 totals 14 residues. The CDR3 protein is CATSTRTSTRELFF. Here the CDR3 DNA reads TGTGCCACCAGCACCAGGACTAGTACCCGGGAGCTGTTTTTT.

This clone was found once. Here the CDR3 DNA reads TGCGCCAGCAGCCAACAATCTGGACAGGGCCTAAATGAAAAACTGTTTTTT. It yields the protein CASSQQSGQGLNEKLFF. The chain joins TRBV4-3 to TRBJ1-4; 8 positions match TRBD1. V lost 2 bases to trimming and J lost 5 bases; unmatched junction nucleotides: 10. CDR1 LGHNA and CDR2 YSLEER come from the germline V gene. The CDR3 sequence is 17 residues long.

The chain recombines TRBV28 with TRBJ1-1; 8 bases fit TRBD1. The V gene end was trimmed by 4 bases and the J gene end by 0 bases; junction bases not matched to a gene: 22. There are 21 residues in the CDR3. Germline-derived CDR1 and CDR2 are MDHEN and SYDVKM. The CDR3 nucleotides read TGTGCCAGCAGTTCCGCCGACCCGAAAGGGACAGGTAGGGACCTGAACACTGAAGCTTTCTTT. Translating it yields CASSSADPKGTGRDLNTEAFF. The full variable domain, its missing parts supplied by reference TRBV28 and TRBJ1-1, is DVKVTQSSRYLVKRTGEKVFLECVQDMDHENMFWYRQDPGLGLRLIYFSYDVKMKEKGDIPEGYSVSREKKERFSLILESASTNQTSMYLCASSSADPKGTGRDLNTEAFFGQGTRLTVV.

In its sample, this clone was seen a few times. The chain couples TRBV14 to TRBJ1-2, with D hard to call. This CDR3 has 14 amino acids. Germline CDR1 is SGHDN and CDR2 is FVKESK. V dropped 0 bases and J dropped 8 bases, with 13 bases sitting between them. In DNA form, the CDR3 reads TGTGCCAGCAGCCAAGAAAGCCTATTGGGGGGCTACACCTTC. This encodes CASSQESLLGGYTF.

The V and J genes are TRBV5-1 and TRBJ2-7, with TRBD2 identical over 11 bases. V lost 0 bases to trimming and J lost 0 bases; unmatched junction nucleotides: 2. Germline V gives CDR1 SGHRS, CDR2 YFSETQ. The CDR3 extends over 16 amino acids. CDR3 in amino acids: CASSLATSGSSYEQYF. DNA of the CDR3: TGCGCCAGCAGCTTGGCAACTAGCGGGAGCTCCTACGAGCAGTACTTC.

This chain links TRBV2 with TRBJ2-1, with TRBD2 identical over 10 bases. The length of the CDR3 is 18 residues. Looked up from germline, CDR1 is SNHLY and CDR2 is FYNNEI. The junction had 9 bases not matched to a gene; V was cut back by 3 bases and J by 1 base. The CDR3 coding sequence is TGTGCCAGCAGTGACCAAATGCTAGCGGGAGTTTCCTACAATGAGCAGTTCTTC. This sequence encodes CASSDQMLAGVSYNEQFF.